These T cell receptor beta chains were read from a single sample in a study of low-dose radiotherapy and immunotherapy resistance in tumors. MiXCR, applied by TCRdb to the reads, yields one record per CDR3 protein. Of about 71,000 distinct CDR3 sequences in the sample, roughly 30% were seen once. The sequences come from PBMCs, collected before treatment. These receptors came from a female donor with ovarian cancer. CDR3s include the opening cysteine and the closing phenylalanine or tryptophan.

TRBV19	TRBJ1-5	CASSMSFGRRSNQPQHF
TRBV30	TRBJ2-1	CAGSSGGLNEQFF
TRBV19	TRBJ1-5	CASSIYISNQPQHF
TRBV20-1	TRBJ2-7	CSASRGGTRVEQYF
TRBV6-2/TRBV6-3	TRBJ2-5	CASSYSLAGAETQYF
TRBV25-1	TRBJ1-2	CASSEGGGRNGYTF
TRBV14	TRBJ2-7	CASRTGGGYEQYF
TRBV3-1	TRBJ1-5	CASSPGDRTNQPQHF
TRBV4-1	TRBJ2-7	CASSQVGALSYEQYF
TRBV29-1	TRBJ2-2	CSVEGGSGTGELFF
TRBV7-9	TRBJ2-1	CASLAGVGRKNEQFF
TRBV28	TRBJ1-5	CASSLYGQGIRQPQHF
TRBV4-1	TRBJ1-4	CATRKWNRDNEKLFF
TRBV29-1	TRBJ1-6	CSVDEGDSNSPLHF
TRBV5-1	TRBJ2-7	CASRQRQGIGEQYF
TRBV2	TRBJ2-4	CASSEEGVAKNIQYF
TRBV14	TRBJ2-5	CASSQRGLAGDQETQYF
TRBV29-1	TRBJ1-2	CSVEDWSPDGYTF
TRBV29-1	TRBJ2-1	CSVTGISSYNEQFF